One sample yielded the 12 T cell receptor beta chains listed below, sequenced in a study of monozygotic twins with inflammatory bowel disease. TCRdb re-called the 5' RACE reads and catalogs CDR3 proteins one per entry, DNA excluded. The sample's table shows a few hundred thousand distinct CDR3 sequences. The sample comprised blood. The receptors were gathered from a human donor with ulcerative colitis or Crohn's disease, or a healthy co-twin of an affected twin (not recorded which).

The CDR3 is CSAKVGTSTDTQYF. The chain has TRBV20-1 and TRBJ2-3. In germline, CDR1 is DFQATT, CDR2 SNEGSKA (reference sequence). CDR3 length: 14 residues.

The chain combines TRBV5-1 with TRBJ2-1; TCRdb designates TRBD1, a call that cannot be tested without DNA. Per germline, CDR1 SGHRS and CDR2 YFSETQ. The CDR3 runs to 15 residues. CDR3 region: CASSPGTGVGDEQFF.

The J gene is TRBJ1-1, the V gene TRBV18; TCRdb names TRBD1, which stays unverified in the absence of DNA. The germline CDR1 and CDR2 sequences are KGHSH and LQKENI. This CDR3 has 17 amino acids. The chain's CDR3 is CASSPSTWGLANTEAFF.

The chain employs TRBV9 and TRBJ2-5; TCRdb reports TRBD1, a call that lacks DNA to check it against. The length of the CDR3 is 15 residues. Germline CDR1 is SGDLS and CDR2 is YYNGEE. The CDR3 loop is CASSVDAGASGTQYF.

The chain combines TRBV27 with TRBJ1-3. The length of the CDR3 is 14 residues. Germline assignment: CDR1 MNHEY and CDR2 SMNVEV (reference sequence). CDR3 protein: CASSTTSSGNTIYF.

The chain uses TRBV25-1 and TRBJ1-2; the D call of TRBD1 rests on TCRdb alone, since no DNA is present to check it. The CDR3 runs 15 residues. In germline, CDR1 is MGHDK, CDR2 SYGVNS. The CDR3 sequence is CASSEAGTGDYGYTF.

This chain links TRBV11-1 with TRBJ2-1; the D call from TCRdb, TRBD1, cannot be confirmed without DNA. Germline V CDR1 and CDR2: SGHAT, FQDESV (reference sequence). The CDR3 covers 15 residues. The CDR3 is CASSAWRSSYNEQFF.

This chain uses TRBV12-3 or TRBV12-4 with TRBJ2-5; TCRdb's assignment of TRBD1 cannot be checked, as there is no DNA. This CDR3 has 14 amino acids. This chain's CDR3 is CASIPWGAGETQYF.

V and J are TRBV3-1 and TRBJ1-2. Per the germline V gene, CDR1 is LGHDT and CDR2 is YNNKEL (reference sequence). There are 14 residues in the CDR3. The CDR3 region is CASSQDWLDYGYTF.

The rearrangement links TRBV4-2 to TRBJ1-1; TCRdb's D call, TRBD1, is unchecked because there is no DNA. Germline CDR1 is LGHNA and CDR2 is YNFKEQ. The CDR3 is 19 residues long. CDR3 residues: CASSQDPGQGAGRNTEAFF.

The rearrangement links TRBV12-3 or TRBV12-4 to TRBJ1-6. CDR3 length: 14 amino acids. The CDR3 here is CASSPSDYNSPLHF.

The CDR3 loop is CASSPPVTEIGYEQFF. The genes are TRBV18 and TRBJ2-1. CDR1 and CDR2 (germline): KGHSH, LQKENI. This CDR3 region has 16 residues. Full variable domain (rest looked up from reference TRBV18 and TRBJ2-1): NAGVMQNPRHLVRRRGQEARLRCSPMKGHSHVYWYRQLPEEGLKFMVYLQKENIIDESGMPKERFSAEFPKEGPSILRIQQVVRGDSAAYFCASSPPVTEIGYEQFFGPGTRLTVL.